The 29 T cell receptor beta chains presented below share a single source sample, sequenced in a study of T cell repertoires in cytomegalovirus infection. MiXCR, run by TCRdb on the reads, gives a single entry per CDR3 protein. The table shows approximately 1,000,000 distinct CDR3 sequences, with 30% to 40% occurring only once. Their target antigens are unknown. The material sequenced was cultured CD8+ T cells from PBMCs, taken from culture after CMV antigen stimulation. The receptor set was obtained from a human donor in good health (CMV status not recorded). Some clones in this sample may be carry-over from other donors' samples.

This clonotype was recorded only once. The V gene is TRBV6-1, the J gene TRBJ2-2; D tentatively fits TRBD1 or TRBD2 (5 bases each). Between the trimmed V and J ends, which lost 4 bases and 6 bases, there was a span of 15 bases. The CDR3 is 15 amino acids. Germline values: CDR1 MNHNS, CDR2 SASEGT. This chain's CDR3 is CASSAETMGAGELFF. CDR3 sequence (DNA): TGTGCCAGCAGTGCCGAGACAATGGGGGCCGGGGAGCTGTTTTTT.

V and J are TRBV20-1 and TRBJ2-7; D unresolved. Germline CDR1 is DFQATT and CDR2 is SNEGSKA (reference sequence). This CDR3 is built from 13 residues. DNA for the CDR3: TGCAGCGCTAGGCCCACAGCCGCCTACGAGCAGTACGTC. It specifies CSARPTAAYEQYV.

This rearrangement joins TRBV6-2 or TRBV6-3 to TRBJ1-1; possibly TRBD1 for D (6 bases). Trimming pared 6 bases from V and 9 bases from J, leaving 20 bases between. The germline CDR1 and CDR2 sequences are MNHEY and SVGEGT. The CDR3 runs to 14 residues. The CDR3 nucleotides read TGTGCCAGCAGCCCCCGGGGGGCCGCGCACCAAGCTTTCTTT. Its translation is CASSPRGAAHQAFF.

The V call is TRBV9, the J call TRBJ1-3; 7 bases are a match to TRBD1. The CDR3 sequence is 16 residues long. The junction had 7 bases not matched to a gene; V was cut back by 2 bases and J by 2 bases. The germline gives CDR1 SGDLS, CDR2 YYNGEE. The CDR3 nucleotides are TGTGCCAGCAGCGTTACAGGGGAAGGGACTGGAAACACCATATATTTT. The encoded protein is CASSVTGEGTGNTIYF.

The rearrangement joins TRBV27 to TRBJ1-5; possible D gene TRBD1, 5 bases. Germline CDR1 MNHEY, CDR2 SMNVEV (reference sequence). The CDR3 has 14 amino acids. With 2 bases removed from V and 5 bases from J, the gap between germline ends came to 10 bases. Written as DNA, the CDR3 is TGTGCCAGCAGTTTACCAGGGATGGATCAGCCCCAGCATTTT. Translating it yields CASSLPGMDQPQHF.

This clonotype was seen more than once but under ten times. This chain links TRBV12-3 or TRBV12-4 with TRBJ2-1, with D unresolved. This CDR3 is built from 12 residues. Trimming cost V 6 bases and J 2 bases, with 5 bases left between them. The CDR3 DNA reads TGTGCCAGCAGAGACACCTACAATGAGCAGTTCTTC. It specifies CASRDTYNEQFF.

The chain links TRBV10-3 to TRBJ2-1; TRBD2 matches at 8 bases. Germline V gene lookup returns CDR1 ENHRY and CDR2 SYGVKD. The CDR3 extends over 15 amino acids. Trimming took 6 bases from V and 5 from J; bases not matched to a gene: 9. The CDR3 DNA reads as TGTGCCATCAGAGCCGGGACTAGTAGGGACAATGAGCAGTTCTTC. It is translated as CAIRAGTSRDNEQFF.

The V gene is TRBV6-2 or TRBV6-3, the J gene TRBJ1-5; 7 bases are a match to TRBD1. Germline V lookup: CDR1 MNHEY, CDR2 SVGEGT. The CDR3 loop spans 15 amino acids. Unmatched junction bases numbered 9, after V lost 4 bases and J lost 6 bases. CDR3 protein: CASSFNDRAVQPQHF. CDR3 DNA: TGTGCCAGCAGTTTCAACGACAGGGCGGTTCAGCCCCAGCATTTT.

V and J are TRBV29-1 and TRBJ1-1, with D possibly being TRBD1 (5 bases). The CDR3 consists of 11 residues. From germline, CDR1 is SQVTM and CDR2 ANQGSEA. Trimming shortened V by 4 bases and J by 7 bases, and 10 bases separated the two germline ends. CDR3 bases: TGCAGCGTTGGACAGTTAGGTGAAGCTTTCTTT. This encodes CSVGQLGEAFF.

This clonotype has just a few counts. This chain connects TRBV19 to TRBJ2-2; 8 bases match TRBD1. The trim removed 3 bases at V and 4 bases at J, leaving 4 bases unmatched. Per germline, CDR1 LNHDA and CDR2 SQIVND (reference sequence). The CDR3 sequence is 15 residues long. The CDR3 region has the DNA TGTGCCAGTAGTATTCGGACAGGGATCACCGGGGAGCTGTTTTTT. It yields the protein CASSIRTGITGELFF.

This chain connects TRBV6-8 to TRBJ2-2; no firm D call. V was shortened by 4 bases and J by 6 bases, with 12 bases between the two germline ends. Germline CDR1 reads MNHGY; CDR2 reads SAAAGT. CDR3 length: 14 residues. Here the CDR3 reads CASSSRASAGELFF. The CDR3 DNA reads as TGTGCCAGCAGTTCAAGGGCCTCAGCCGGGGAGCTGTTTTTT.

This clonotype was seen repeatedly, ten times or more. The chain combines TRBV6-2 or TRBV6-3 with TRBJ2-7; the D gene is possibly TRBD1 (6 bases). Germline-derived CDR1 and CDR2 are MNHEY and SVGEGT. Between the trimmed V and J ends, which lost 2 bases and 1 base, there was a span of 9 bases. The CDR3 consists of 14 residues. The CDR3 DNA reads TGTGCCAGCAGTTACGAGACAGGTTCCTACGAGCAGTACTTC. This translates into CASSYETGSYEQYF.

The rearrangement links TRBV12-3 or TRBV12-4 to TRBJ2-7; 7 positions agree with TRBD1. Losses at the gene ends were 5 bases for V and 5 bases for J; bases not matched to a gene: 12. This CDR3 spans 15 amino acids. CDR3 nucleotides: TGTGCCAGCAGTCGGGACAGACACCCAGGACACGAGCAGTACGTC. This gives the protein CASSRDRHPGHEQYV.

CDR3 sequence: CASSSPRASQGTEAFF. CDR3 nucleotide sequence: TGTGCCAGCAGCTCTCCTAGGGCTTCTCAGGGCACTGAAGCTTTCTTT. V usage is TRBV7-9 and J usage is TRBJ1-1; D perhaps matches TRBD1 (5 bases). CDR1 is SEHNR, CDR2 FQNEAQ, per germline (reference sequence). V lost 4 bases to trimming and J lost 4 bases, with 19 bases between them. CDR3 length: 16 amino acids. The variable domain in full, completed from reference TRBV7-9 and TRBJ1-1, reads DTGVSQNPRHKITKRGQNVTFRCDPISEHNRLYWYRQTLGQGPEFLTYFQNEAQLEKSRLLSDRFSAERPKGSFSTLEIQRTEQGDSAMYLCASSSPRASQGTEAFFGQGTRLTVV.

There are many counts of this clonotype. The chain combines TRBV7-2 with TRBJ2-7; TRBD1 aligns across 10 bases. V trimming: 6 bases; J trimming: 2 bases; junction bases outside the gene matches: 4. The germline V gene has CDR1 SGHTA and CDR2 FQGNSA. The CDR3 contains 14 residues. DNA of the CDR3: TGTGCCAGCAGGGAAGGACAGGGGGCCTACGAGCAGTACTTC. Translating it yields CASREGQGAYEQYF.

Only a few counts were recorded for this clonotype. V gene TRBV6-6 combines with J gene TRBJ2-2; the D is unclear. Germline loops: CDR1 MNHNY, CDR2 SVGAGI (reference sequence). The CDR3 is 18 residues long. Trimming removed 1 base at V and 2 bases at J, with 17 bases between. In DNA form, the CDR3 reads TGTGCCAGCAGTTACTTAGAGGTAGAAGGCCTTAACACCGGGGAGCTGTTTTTT. It specifies CASSYLEVEGLNTGELFF.

This chain uses TRBV3-1 with TRBJ2-1, with 8 bases lining up with TRBD1. J gave up 3 bases and V 5 bases, and 9 bases lay outside the gene matches. The germline CDR1 and CDR2 sequences are LGHDT and YNNKEL (reference sequence). This CDR3 spans 16 amino acids. The CDR3 DNA sequence: TGTGCCAGCAGCTTAGGCCACAGGGGGGACTACAATGAGCAGTTCTTC. The encoded protein is CASSLGHRGDYNEQFF.

This chain links TRBV19 with TRBJ1-3; D perhaps matches TRBD1 (6 bases). The ends were cut back, 6 bases at V and 0 bases at J, with 9 bases in the middle. The CDR3 runs to 14 residues. The germline CDR1 and CDR2 sequences are LNHDA and SQIVND (reference sequence). The CDR3 sequence: CASSDRSSGNTIYF. The DNA for the CDR3 is TGTGCCAGTAGCGACAGGTCCTCTGGAAACACCATATATTTT.

There are many counts of this clonotype. The chain has TRBV7-8 and TRBJ1-4; D is undetermined. The CDR3 is 16 amino acids. Germline loops: CDR1 SGHVS, CDR2 FQNEAQ. Between the trimmed V and J ends, which lost 2 bases and 6 bases, there was a span of 16 bases. DNA of the CDR3: TGTGCCAGCAGCTTATCCCCGACCGAGGTTGATGAAAAACTGTTTTTT. This translates into CASSLSPTEVDEKLFF. Using reference TRBV7-8 and TRBJ1-4 for the parts outside the CDR3, the full variable domain is GAGVSQSPRYKVAKRGQDVALRCDPISGHVSLFWYQQALGQGPEFLTYFQNEAQLDKSGLPSDRFFAERPEGSVSTLKIQRTQQEDSAVYLCASSLSPTEVDEKLFFGSGTQLSVL.

The gene calls are TRBV20-1 and TRBJ2-1; 7 bases match TRBD1. The CDR3 has 19 amino acids. Germline V CDR1 and CDR2: DFQATT, SNEGSKA (reference sequence). V lost 5 bases to trimming and J lost 4 bases; unmatched junction nucleotides: 23. The CDR3 coding sequence is TGCAGTGCTGAGCCCCGGACAGGTTCCCTAAAAGGGGATTACAATGAGCAGTTCTTC. Translated: CSAEPRTGSLKGDYNEQFF.

The genes are TRBV19 and TRBJ2-7; 7 nucleotides match TRBD1. Germline CDR1 and CDR2: LNHDA and SQIVND (reference sequence). Trimming cost V 10 bases and J 5 bases; bases outside gene matches: 11. The CDR3 is made up of 13 amino acids. The CDR3 reads CAIPQTGFNEQYF. The DNA for the CDR3 is TGTGCCATCCCGCAGACAGGGTTCAACGAGCAGTACTTC. The entire variable domain, with the rest obtained from reference TRBV19 and TRBJ2-7, is as follows: DGGITQSPKYLFRKEGQNVTLSCEQNLNHDAMYWYRQDPGQGLRLIYYSQIVNDFQKGDIAEGYSVSREKKESFPLTVTSAQKNPTAFYLCAIPQTGFNEQYFGPGTRLTVT.

The rearrangement links TRBV19 to TRBJ1-5, with no clear D. CDR3 size: 15 residues. Germline V gives CDR1 LNHDA, CDR2 SQIVND (reference sequence). Trimming removed 4 bases at V and 13 bases at J, with 23 bases between. CDR3 sequence: CASSREPQQFGEQHF. CDR3 bases: TGTGCCAGTAGTAGAGAGCCACAGCAGTTCGGGGAACAGCATTTT.

This clonotype was counted ten times or more. A much larger clone differs by one base, so this may be a read error. V gene TRBV7-9 combines with J gene TRBJ2-7; no firm D call. Trimming left V 0 bases short and J 7 bases short, with 4 bases between. Germline V gives CDR1 SEHNR, CDR2 FQNEAQ (reference sequence). This CDR3 has 11 amino acids. CDR3 protein: CASSLAQEQYF. CDR3 DNA sequence: TGTGCCAGCAGCTTAGCGCAAGAGCAGTACTTC.

This clonotype has just one count. A much larger clonotype is one base distant, so this may be a read error. The chain is built from TRBV7-8 and TRBJ2-5; the D gene could be TRBD1 or TRBD2 (5 bases each). The CDR3 has 18 amino acids. CDR1 and CDR2 (germline): SGHVS, FQNEAQ. The CDR3 here is CANSPKAPGTIKRETQYF. The CDR3 bases are TGTGCCAACAGCCCTAAAGCCCCCGGGACCATAAAAAGGGAGACCCAGTACTTC.

There are a few counts of this clonotype. V and J are TRBV7-9 and TRBJ1-5; D gene ambiguous. The CDR3 runs 14 residues. Germline loops: CDR1 SEHNR, CDR2 FQNEAQ (reference sequence). Trimming left V 4 bases short and J 2 bases short, with 9 bases between. The CDR3 DNA reads TGTGCCAGCAGCTCCCAGAGAGGCAATCAGCCCCAGCATTTT. Translation gives CASSSQRGNQPQHF. The whole variable domain, filled in from reference TRBV7-9 and TRBJ1-5, reads DTGVSQNPRHKITKRGQNVTFRCDPISEHNRLYWYRQTLGQGPEFLTYFQNEAQLEKSRLLSDRFSAERPKGSFSTLEIQRTEQGDSAMYLCASSSQRGNQPQHFGDGTRLSIL.

This rearrangement joins TRBV4-1 to TRBJ1-2; D gene uncertain. The CDR3 has 13 residues. The germline V and J ends were trimmed by 8 bases and 1 base, with 11 bases remaining between them. Germline V gene lookup returns CDR1 MGHRA and CDR2 YSYEKL. The CDR3 protein is CASREPSNYGYTF. The DNA for the CDR3 is TGCGCCAGCCGAGAGCCGAGTAACTATGGCTACACCTTC.

The chain carries TRBV6-6 and TRBJ2-1; tentative D call: TRBD1 (6 bases). The CDR3 sequence is 16 residues long. The V gene lost 4 bases and the J gene lost 5 bases, with 18 bases spanning the gap. CDR1 and CDR2 from the germline V gene are MNHNY and SVGAGI (reference sequence). Here the CDR3 reads CASSSVPGQTNNEQFF. The DNA for the CDR3 is TGTGCCAGCAGTTCTGTCCCGGGACAAACTAACAATGAGCAGTTCTTC.

This clonotype was counted a few times. The chain combines TRBV18 with TRBJ2-5, with D possibly matching TRBD2 (6 bases). V was clipped by 3 bases and J by 4 bases, with 12 bases between them. Germline CDR1 KGHSH, CDR2 LQKENI. The CDR3 runs to 14 residues. In DNA form, the CDR3 reads TGTGCCAGCTCACCGTCAGAGGAGGGAGAGACCCAGTACTTC. Its protein product is CASSPSEEGETQYF.

J is TRBJ2-2 and V is TRBV12-3 or TRBV12-4, with D hard to call. The length of the CDR3 is 12 residues. V gave up 10 bases and J gave up 4 bases, with 10 bases separating them. The CDR3 loop is CAITRATGELFF. DNA of the CDR3: TGTGCCATTACCCGGGCCACCGGGGAGCTGTTTTTT.